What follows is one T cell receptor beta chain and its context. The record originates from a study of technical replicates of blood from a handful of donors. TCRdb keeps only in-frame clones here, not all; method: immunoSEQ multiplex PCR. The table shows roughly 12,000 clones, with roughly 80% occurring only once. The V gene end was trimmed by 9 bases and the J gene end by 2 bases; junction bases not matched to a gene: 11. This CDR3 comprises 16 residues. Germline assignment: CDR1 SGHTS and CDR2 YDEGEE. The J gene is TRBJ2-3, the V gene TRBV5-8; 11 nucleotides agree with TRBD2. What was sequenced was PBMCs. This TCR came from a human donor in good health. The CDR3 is CATVAGGAPHTDTQYF. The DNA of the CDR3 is TGTGCCACCGTAGCGGGAGGGGCCCCCCACACAGATACGCAGTATTTT.